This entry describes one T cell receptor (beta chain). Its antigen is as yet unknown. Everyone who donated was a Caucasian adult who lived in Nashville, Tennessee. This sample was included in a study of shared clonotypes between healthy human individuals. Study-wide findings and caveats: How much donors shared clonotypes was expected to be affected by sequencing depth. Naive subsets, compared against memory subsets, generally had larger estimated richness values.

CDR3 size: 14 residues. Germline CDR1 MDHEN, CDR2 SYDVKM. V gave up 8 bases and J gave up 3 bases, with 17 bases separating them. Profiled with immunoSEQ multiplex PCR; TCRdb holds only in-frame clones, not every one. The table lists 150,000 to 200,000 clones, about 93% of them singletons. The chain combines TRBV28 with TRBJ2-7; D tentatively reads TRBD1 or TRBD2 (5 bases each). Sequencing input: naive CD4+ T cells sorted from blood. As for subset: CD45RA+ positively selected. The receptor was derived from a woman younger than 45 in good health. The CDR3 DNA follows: TGTGCCAGCCGCACAGAGGGGTACGTCTACGAGCAGTACTTC. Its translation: CASRTEGYVYEQYF.